This entry concerns a single T cell receptor (beta chain). The antigen it binds to is not known. The DNA is omitted, as the CDR3 cannot be located on it reliably, and the CDR3 follows TCRdb's listing. The data originate from a study of T-cell reconstitution after alpha-beta-depleted transplantation in children (dated by TCRdb to the mid-2010s). Background for the entire study: The study quantitatively tracked T-cell immune reconstitution after TCRalphabeta/CD19-depleted allogeneic hematopoietic cell transplantation in children using TCR repertoire profiling.

The label giving this sample's treatment or condition can be read as: allogeneic hematopoietic cell transplantation with graft depleted of TCRalphabeta T cells and CD19 B cells. The transplant recipients were children given TCRalphabeta/CD19-depleted allogeneic hematopoietic cell grafts. What the research found in general, with its limitations: In some patients, the high TCRbeta diversity seen at day 60 was put down to recipient T cells and intrathymic progenitors that had survived conditioning. Over the following months the frequencies of hyperexpanded clones went down, and after one year T-cell counts and TCRbeta diversity were mostly credited to newly produced T cells. Apparently early alphabetaT-cell count recovery about two months after transplant reportedly relied on only several hundred rapidly expanded clones derived from non-depleted graft cells.

CDR3 length: 14 amino acids, cysteine to phenylalanine. Receptor libraries were prepared by PCR. The sequencer was an Illumina HiSeq 2500. TCR library preparation used molecular barcoding, with unique molecular identifiers applied to normalize quantification of the TCRbeta repertoire. The public reads were quality trimmed at Q25 with fastp and then assembled into clones with MiXCR by TCRdb, keeping productive beta chains. Entries are consolidated by CDR3 protein sequence, retaining the most common genes and DNA. In this sample the table shows fewer than 700,000 distinct CDR3 sequences, approximately 13% of which occur a single time. Over 2% of the sample is held by the ten biggest clonotypes.

This sample comprised PBMCs, mostly from graft donor cells, obtained 360 days after TCRalphabeta/CD19-depleted stem cell transplant. The receptor was derived from a male patient younger than 18 who had a stem cell transplant for acute myeloid leukemia, so the T cells may come from the graft donor. This chain joins TRBV12-3 or TRBV12-4 to TRBJ1-5; the D call in the table, TRBD1, was not verified against the DNA. The CDR3 amino acid sequence is: CASSFGPGDQPQHF.